The 5 T cell receptor beta chains presented below share a single source sample, sequenced in a study of regulatory T cells in long-lasting Graves disease (dated by TCRdb to the early 2020s). What the time point label conveys for this sample: newly diagnosed GD, antithyroid drugs for less than 3 months. For both TCR sequencing and RNA sequencing, RNA was extracted from PBMCs using TRIzol. The method was multiplex PCR. Sequencing instrument: Illumina HiSeq 4000. CDR3 regions were amplified by Arm-PCR with iRepertoire HTBI primers to construct TCR beta libraries. TCRdb trimmed public reads at Q25 via fastp, called clones via MiXCR and kept in-frame beta chains. Each CDR3 protein appears once, grouped with its most common genes and DNA. Counted in this sample were around 480,000 distinct CDR3 sequences; roughly 15% of them appeared once. Roughly 25% of the sample rests with the top ten. The data were also submitted as part of a second study, on T cells in Graves' hyperthyroidism and ophthalmopathy.

Specimen: peripheral blood mononuclear cells (PBMCs), collected at new diagnosis, from a patient treated with antithyroid drugs. The receptors originated from a middle-aged woman with Graves disease. Donor details come from another sample of the same person, matched by shared clones.

Many counts were recorded for this clonotype. This chain joins TRBV12-3 or TRBV12-4 and TRBJ1-3; a weak D match, TRBD1 (5 bases). V gave up 4 bases and J gave up 0 bases, with 7 bases separating them. CDR3 size: 14 residues. DNA for the CDR3: TGTGCCAGCAGTTCCGGGACCTCTGGAAACACCATATATTTT. It specifies CASSSGTSGNTIYF.

About this clonotype: A much larger clone differs by one base, so this may be a read error. The genes are TRBV27 and TRBJ2-7, with D uncertain. The CDR3 totals 13 residues. CDR1 MNHEY and CDR2 SMNVEV come from the germline V gene (reference sequence). The CDR3 spells CANSFGMEYEQYF. CDR3 DNA: TGTGCCAACAGTTTTGGGATGGAATACGAGCAGTACTTC.

This clonotype turned up a few times. This sequence joins TRBV19 and TRBJ1-1; D gene ambiguous. Trimming stripped 5 bases from V and 8 bases from J, with 12 bases between. The CDR3 has 12 amino acids. CDR1 is LNHDA and CDR2 is SQIVND in the germline V gene (reference sequence). DNA for the CDR3: TGTGCCAGTAGTCGGCAGGCCTACGAAGCTTTCTTT. Protein sequence: CASSRQAYEAFF.

This clonotype was counted many times. The chain employs TRBV27 and TRBJ1-1, with 7 positions matching TRBD1. The J segment lost 11 bases and the V segment lost 4 bases, leaving 7 bases of the junction unmatched. The length of the CDR3 is 12 residues. Germline CDR1 reads MNHEY; CDR2 reads SMNVEV (reference sequence). The CDR3: CASSSLNRGAFF. The CDR3 nucleotides read TGTGCCAGCAGTTCCCTAAACAGGGGTGCTTTCTTT.

The chain employs TRBV27 and TRBJ1-3, with TRBD1 matching over 7 bases. The CDR3 length is 16 residues. The V gene end was trimmed by 3 bases and the J gene end by 3 bases; junction bases not matched to a gene: 8. From germline, CDR1 is MNHEY and CDR2 SMNVEV (reference sequence). CDR3: CASSLNHGTVGNTIYF. CDR3 DNA: TGTGCCAGCAGTTTGAACCACGGGACAGTTGGAAACACCATATATTTT.